These 28 T cell receptor beta chains were all obtained from the same sample, sequenced in a study of cytomegalovirus exposure and HLA in healthy donors. The PCR was carried out with 60 Vbeta primers and 13 Jbeta primers. Here immunoSEQ multiplex PCR was the method, and the copy in TCRdb shows in-frame clones only, minus some. The table has 81,000 or so clones, over 60% seen once. Input material: PBMCs. These receptors were obtained from a man in his sixties in good health and CMV-seronegative.

The chain recombines TRBV7-9 with TRBJ2-2, with 8 bases that match TRBD1. The V gene's germline CDR1 is SEHNR and CDR2 FQNEAQ (reference sequence). Unmatched junction bases numbered 3, after V lost 11 bases and J lost 1 base. The CDR3 is made up of 13 amino acids. CDR3 in amino acids: CAGGQGNTGELFF. The CDR3 nucleotides are TGTGCCGGTGGACAGGGGAACACCGGGGAGCTGTTTTTT.

This clone has just one count. This chain connects TRBV2 to TRBJ1-2; 9 positions agree with TRBD1. The trim removed 6 bases at V and 5 bases at J, leaving 13 bases unmatched. The CDR3 loop spans 16 amino acids. Germline V gene lookup returns CDR1 SNHLY and CDR2 FYNNEI. This CDR3 reads CASSGQGRVDGYGYTF. The DNA for the CDR3 is TGTGCCAGCAGCGGACAGGGGCGAGTTGATGGATATGGCTACACCTTC.

With respect to this clone: Mismatch with germline at one junction end may stem from a read error. V and J are TRBV7-9 and TRBJ2-7; 7 positions agree with TRBD1. There are 15 residues in the CDR3. Germline values: CDR1 SEHNR, CDR2 FQNEAQ (reference sequence). The CDR3 region has the DNA TGTTCCAGCAGCTCGACCGGGACAGAGATCTACGAGCAGTACTTC. It is translated as CSSSSTGTEIYEQYF.

This clone was picked up a small number of times. The chain combines TRBV27 with TRBJ1-5, with D possibly matching TRBD1 (5 bases). Germline CDR1 and CDR2: MNHEY and SMNVEV (reference sequence). There are 16 residues in the CDR3. The V gene lost 2 bases and the J gene lost 0 bases, with 11 bases spanning the gap. CDR3 DNA: TGTGCCAGCAGTTTAGGGGCAGGGCATAGCAATCAGCCCCAGCATTTT. Translating it yields CASSLGAGHSNQPQHF.

There are a few counts of this clone. The chain uses TRBV2 and TRBJ1-1, with D possibly matching TRBD1 (6 bases). The CDR3 runs 14 residues. Trimming removed 3 bases at V and 0 bases at J, with 8 bases between. Germline lookup yields CDR1 SNHLY and CDR2 FYNNEI. This chain's CDR3 is CASSDGDMNTEAFF. Written as DNA, the CDR3 is TGTGCCAGCAGTGACGGGGACATGAACACTGAAGCTTTCTTT.

The chain joins TRBV7-8 to TRBJ1-1; D remains unclear. CDR1 SGHVS and CDR2 FQNEAQ come from the germline V gene. The CDR3 consists of 12 residues. The V and J ends lost 1 base and 4 bases respectively, with 4 bases between them. CDR3 protein: CASSLGLTEAFF. DNA of the CDR3: TGTGCCAGCAGCTTAGGTCTCACTGAAGCTTTCTTT.

The rearrangement joins TRBV27 to TRBJ2-3, with TRBD2 matching over 7 bases. The CDR3 loop spans 14 amino acids. The germline V gene encodes CDR1 MNHEY and CDR2 SMNVEV (reference sequence). The V and J ends lost 3 bases and 11 bases, in that order; junction bases with no gene match: 11. The CDR3 spells CASSFRTSLGEQYF. The CDR3 bases are TGTGCCAGCAGTTTCCGGACTAGTTTGGGCGAGCAGTATTTT.

The chain recombines TRBV9 with TRBJ2-2, with a possible D match to TRBD2 (6 bases). V gave up 4 bases and J gave up 4 bases, with 17 bases separating them. CDR1 is SGDLS, CDR2 YYNGEE, per germline. CDR3 length: 16 residues. CDR3 loop: CASSPLTRAGTGELFF. CDR3 nucleotides: TGTGCCAGCAGCCCCCTAACCCGAGCGGGCACCGGGGAGCTGTTTTTT.

The chain recombines TRBV6-5 with TRBJ2-2; 9 nucleotides match TRBD2. V lost 2 bases and J lost 0; bases outside the gene matches: 1. The CDR3 contains 16 residues. From germline, CDR1 is MNHEY and CDR2 SVGAGI. The CDR3 sequence is CASSYAGGPNTGELFF. CDR3 bases: TGTGCCAGCAGTTACGCGGGGGGGCCGAACACCGGGGAGCTGTTTTTT.

This clone was detected once. This chain joins TRBV5-1 and TRBJ2-7; 7 nucleotides line up with TRBD1. Germline loops: CDR1 SGHRS, CDR2 YFSETQ. The CDR3 runs to 13 residues. V lost 3 bases, J lost 1 base, and 1 base stayed unmatched. The CDR3 protein is CASSSTGSYEQYF. CDR3 DNA sequence: TGCGCCAGCAGCTCGACAGGGTCCTACGAGCAGTACTTC. Variable domain in full (rest from reference TRBV5-1 and TRBJ2-7): KAGVTQTPRYLIKTRGQQVTLSCSPISGHRSVSWYQQTPGQGLQFLFEYFSETQRNKGNFPGRFSGRQFSNSRSEMNVSTLELGDSALYLCASSSTGSYEQYFGPGTRLTVT.

V and J are TRBV7-9 and TRBJ2-7, with 8 bases matching TRBD2. Per the germline V gene, CDR1 is SEHNR and CDR2 is FQNEAQ (reference sequence). Trimming took 5 bases from V and 0 from J; bases not matched to a gene: 9. This CDR3 spans 16 amino acids. The CDR3 sequence: CASSPTGGGSSYEQYF. CDR3 nucleotide sequence: TGTGCCAGCAGCCCAACGGGGGGGGGCAGCTCCTACGAGCAGTACTTC.

The genes are TRBV6-1 and TRBJ2-2, with a weak D call TRBD2 (6 bases). Trimming removed 2 bases at V and 1 base at J, with 8 bases between. CDR1 is MNHNS, CDR2 SASEGT, per germline. The CDR3 length is 15 residues. The CDR3 nucleotides read TGTGCCAGCAGTGAACCGGGACTGAACACCGGGGAGCTGTTTTTT. Amino acids: CASSEPGLNTGELFF.

This clone occurred a few times. The chain combines TRBV6-1 with TRBJ1-1, with TRBD1 as a possible D gene (6 bases). CDR1 is MNHNS and CDR2 is SASEGT in the germline V gene. The CDR3 length is 12 residues. The V end was cut by 5 bases, the J end by 8 bases, with 12 bases between. The CDR3 nucleotides are TGTGCCAGCAGTCCCAGGGGCGTCGAAGCTTTCTTT. It yields the protein CASSPRGVEAFF.

The V gene is TRBV6-6, the J gene TRBJ2-1; 10 bases align to TRBD1. With 6 bases clipped from V and 8 bases from J, the junction kept 10 bases outside the gene matches. Germline CDR1 reads MNHNY; CDR2 reads SVGAGI (reference sequence). The CDR3 covers 15 residues. The CDR3 nucleotides read TGTGCCAGCAGCCAGCCGGGACAGGGGATTGATGAGCAGTTCTTC. Its protein is CASSQPGQGIDEQFF.

This chain connects TRBV7-9 to TRBJ2-7, with 7 bases aligning to TRBD1. Germline lookup yields CDR1 SEHNR and CDR2 FQNEAQ (reference sequence). The CDR3 is made up of 13 amino acids. J was trimmed by 5 bases and V by 8 bases; bases with no gene match: 9. For the CDR3, the DNA is TGTGCCAGCGGCAGGGGGTCGTCCCACGAGCAGTACTTC. Protein sequence: CASGRGSSHEQYF.

This clone was counted only a few times. V gene TRBV7-8 combines with J gene TRBJ1-3; TRBD1 agrees at 9 bases. The length of the CDR3 is 16 residues. Trimming cost V 3 bases and J 3 bases; bases outside gene matches: 6. Germline lookup yields CDR1 SGHVS and CDR2 FQNEAQ. The CDR3 bases are TGTGCCAGCAGCTTGCACAGGGGGCTCGGTGGAAACACCATATATTTT. Translated, it gives CASSLHRGLGGNTIYF.

The chain recombines TRBV30 with TRBJ1-5; TRBD1 agrees at 7 bases. The trim removed 2 bases at V and 6 bases at J, leaving 7 bases unmatched. Germline V gene sequence: CDR1 GTSNPN, CDR2 SVGIG (reference sequence). The CDR3 sequence is 14 residues long. The CDR3 sequence is CAWSTQGSTQPQHF. As DNA, the CDR3 is TGTGCCTGGAGTACACAGGGGAGTACTCAGCCCCAGCATTTT.

A single count supports this clone. The genes are TRBV30 and TRBJ1-2; 10 nucleotides match TRBD1. Germline V gives CDR1 GTSNPN, CDR2 SVGIG (reference sequence). The CDR3 loop spans 14 amino acids. The junction had 9 bases not matched to a gene; V was cut back by 3 bases and J by 8 bases. CDR3 nucleotides: TGTGCCTGGAGCCGACAGGGGGCAGGGGGGGGCTACACCTTC. It translates to CAWSRQGAGGGYTF.

This sequence joins TRBV2 and TRBJ2-5; 7 bases are shared with TRBD2. CDR1 is SNHLY, CDR2 FYNNEI, per germline. J gave up 1 base and V 2 bases, and 13 bases lay outside the gene matches. The CDR3 runs to 18 residues. As DNA, the CDR3 is TGTGCCAGCAGTGAAACGCGCTGGAGCGGGGACCTCCAAGAGACCCAGTACTTC. Its translation: CASSETRWSGDLQETQYF.

The V and J genes are TRBV7-9 and TRBJ1-1; D remains unclear. Germline V CDR1 and CDR2: SEHNR, FQNEAQ (reference sequence). This CDR3 has 15 residues. Trimming removed 0 bases at V and 7 bases at J, with 15 bases between. CDR3 region: CASSLAYVVIGEAFF. The CDR3 nucleotides read TGTGCCAGCAGCTTAGCCTATGTGGTCATCGGTGAAGCTTTCTTT.

This clone was seen only once. The chain couples TRBV6-1 to TRBJ2-3, with TRBD2 matching 9 bases. V gave up 7 bases and J gave up 5 bases; unmatched junction bases: 7. The germline CDR1 and CDR2 sequences are MNHNS and SASEGT. The CDR3 is made up of 14 amino acids. The CDR3 DNA reads TGTGCCAGCATGGGCGGGGGGGCCAGAGATACGCAGTATTTT. This codes for CASMGGGARDTQYF.

The V gene is TRBV4-1, the J gene TRBJ2-7, with a tentative D call TRBD1 (7 bases). The CDR3 runs 15 residues. Trimming cost V 4 bases and J 6 bases, with 19 bases left between them. Germline-derived CDR1 and CDR2 are MGHRA and YSYEKL. CDR3 loop: CASSPPGVAGGEQYF. DNA for the CDR3: TGCGCCAGCAGCCCCCCGGGGGTGGCAGGGGGCGAGCAGTACTTC.

This clone occurred a few times. This chain connects TRBV2 to TRBJ2-7, with 7 bases that match TRBD1. Germline assignment: CDR1 SNHLY and CDR2 FYNNEI. The J segment lost 4 bases and the V segment lost 6 bases, leaving 3 bases of the junction unmatched. The CDR3 is 12 residues long. The CDR3 sequence: CASSRGIYEQYF. DNA of the CDR3: TGTGCCAGCAGCAGGGGGATTTACGAGCAGTACTTC.

Worth noting for this clone: The same CDR3 also results from other DNA sequences found in this sample. V gene TRBV25-1 combines with J gene TRBJ1-4; unclear D gene. The germline V and J ends were trimmed by 0 bases and 10 bases, with 12 bases remaining between them. Germline loops: CDR1 MGHDK, CDR2 SYGVNS. There are 14 residues in the CDR3. The CDR3 sequence: CASSEYPQSGKLFF. In DNA, the CDR3 is TGTGCCAGCAGTGAATATCCCCAAAGCGGAAAACTGTTTTTT.

The J gene is TRBJ2-5, the V gene TRBV18, with TRBD2 matching over 9 bases. Germline assignment: CDR1 KGHSH and CDR2 LQKENI. Trimming cost V 1 base and J 5 bases; bases outside gene matches: 5. CDR3 length: 15 amino acids. The CDR3 bases are TGTGCCAGCTCACCACTAGCGGGGGCCGCTGAGACCCAGTACTTC. Protein product: CASSPLAGAAETQYF.

This clone is a singleton in its sample. The chain recombines TRBV27 with TRBJ2-1; 8 positions agree with TRBD2. From germline, CDR1 is MNHEY and CDR2 SMNVEV (reference sequence). CDR3 length equals 15 residues. Losses at the gene ends were 3 bases for V and 9 bases for J; bases not matched to a gene: 10. The chain's CDR3 is CASSLEPRAGVEQFF. The CDR3, as DNA: TGTGCCAGCAGTTTGGAGCCCCGAGCGGGGGTTGAGCAGTTCTTC.

The rearrangement uses TRBV30 and TRBJ1-5, with no clear D. Deletions cut 2 bases from V and 5 bases from J, with 10 bases between. CDR1 and CDR2 from the germline V gene are GTSNPN and SVGIG (reference sequence). The CDR3 loop spans 13 amino acids. The CDR3 nucleotides read TGTGCCTGGAGTTTTGGAGGAGATCAGCCCCAGCATTTT. Translated, it gives CAWSFGGDQPQHF. The entire variable domain, with the rest obtained from reference TRBV30 and TRBJ1-5, is as follows: SQTIHQWPATLVQPVGSPLSLECTVEGTSNPNLYWYRQAAGRGLQLLFYSVGIGQISSEVPQNLSASRPQDRQFILSSKKLLLSDSGFYLCAWSFGGDQPQHFGDGTRLSIL.

V usage is TRBV10-3 and J usage is TRBJ2-3; the match to TRBD1 covers 7 bases. The CDR3 consists of 14 residues. Germline V gene data show CDR1 as ENHRY and CDR2 as SYGVKD. The V and J ends lost 10 bases and 0 bases, in that order; junction bases with no gene match: 7. Here the CDR3 reads CAKRDSLSTDTQYF. CDR3 sequence (DNA): TGTGCCAAACGGGACAGTCTTAGCACAGATACGCAGTATTTT.